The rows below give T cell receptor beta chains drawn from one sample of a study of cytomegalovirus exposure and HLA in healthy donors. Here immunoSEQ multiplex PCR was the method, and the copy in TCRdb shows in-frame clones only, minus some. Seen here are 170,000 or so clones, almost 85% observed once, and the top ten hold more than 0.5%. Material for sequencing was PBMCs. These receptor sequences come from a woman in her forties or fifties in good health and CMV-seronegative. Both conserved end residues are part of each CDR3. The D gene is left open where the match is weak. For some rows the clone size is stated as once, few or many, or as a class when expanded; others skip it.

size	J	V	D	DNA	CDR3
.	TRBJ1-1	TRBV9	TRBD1	TGTGCCAGCAGCGTAGGAGGGGGCGGGTACGCTGAAGCTTTCTTT	CASSVGGGGYAEAFF
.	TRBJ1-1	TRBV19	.	TGTGCCAGTAGTATTTCAGGGTTGTTCACTGCTTTCTTT	CASSISGLFTAFF
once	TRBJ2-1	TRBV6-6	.	TGTGCCAGCAGTTACCGGGCGGCGGATGGGGCAGGTGAGCAGTTCTTC	CASSYRAADGAGEQFF
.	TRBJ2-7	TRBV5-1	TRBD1	TGCGCCAGCGCCCCTACGACAGGGGGTTTATACGAGCAGTACTTC	CASAPTTGGLYEQYF
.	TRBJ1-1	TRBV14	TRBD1	TGTGCCAGCAGCCAAGTAGCGGGACAGTATAACACTGAAGCTTTCTTT	CASSQVAGQYNTEAFF
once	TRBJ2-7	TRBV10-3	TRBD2	TGTGCCATCAGTAGCGGGAGGGACGAGCAGTACTTC	CAISSGRDEQYF
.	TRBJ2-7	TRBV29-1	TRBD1	TGCAGCGCCTCCGACAGGGGAGGTCGCTACGAGCAGTACTTC	CSASDRGGRYEQYF
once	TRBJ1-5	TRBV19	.	TGTGCCAGTAGTCCGAGGAATCAGCCCCAGCATTTT	CASSPRNQPQHF
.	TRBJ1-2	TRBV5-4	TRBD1	TGTGCCAGCAGCCTGGACAGGGAGAGGGGTGGCTACACCTTC	CASSLDRERGGYTF
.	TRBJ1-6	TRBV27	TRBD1	TGTGCCAGCAGTCTACTCGGGACAGGGAGGTCACCCCTCCACTTT	CASSLLGTGRSPLHF
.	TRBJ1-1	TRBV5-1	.	TGCGCCAGCAGCTTCGGCAGGGCCACTGAAGCTTTCTTT	CASSFGRATEAFF
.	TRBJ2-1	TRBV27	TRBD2	TGTGCCAGCAGTCCCCTTTATAGCGGGGGGGCACACAATGAGCAGTTCTTC	CASSPLYSGGAHNEQFF
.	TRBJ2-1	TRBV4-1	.	TGCGCCAGCACCGTAGGGACTGAGTCCTACAATGAGCAGTTCTTC	CASTVGTESYNEQFF
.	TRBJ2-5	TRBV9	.	TGTGCCAGCAGCGTAGGGCCCCGGGAGGAGACCCAGTACTTC	CASSVGPREETQYF
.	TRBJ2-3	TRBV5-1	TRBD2	TGCGCCAGCAGCTTGGAGAGGGGACTAGAGGCAGATACGCAGTATTTT	CASSLERGLEADTQYF
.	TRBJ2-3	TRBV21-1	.	TGTGCCAGCAGTGACAGCGGGAGCACTGATTCAGATACGCAGTATTTT	CASSDSGSTDSDTQYF
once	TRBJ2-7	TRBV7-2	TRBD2	TGTGCCAGCAGCTTAGGGCTAGCGGGAGCGTACGAGCAGTACTTC	CASSLGLAGAYEQYF
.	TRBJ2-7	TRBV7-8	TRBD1	TGTGCCAGCAGCCGCGACGGGACAGGGGTCACCGAGCAGTACTTC	CASSRDGTGVTEQYF
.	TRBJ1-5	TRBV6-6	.	TGTGCCAGCAGTACCTCAGAACGCAATCAGCCCCAGCATTTT	CASSTSERNQPQHF
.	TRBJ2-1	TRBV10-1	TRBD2	TGCGCCAGCAGTGGTGGGACTAGCGGGAGCCGGCAGTTCTTC	CASSGGTSGSRQFF
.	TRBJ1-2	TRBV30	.	TGTGCCTGGAATCCCACCGGGACTCCAGATGGCTACACCTTC	CAWNPTGTPDGYTF
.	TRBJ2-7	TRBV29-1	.	TGCAGCGTTGAAGATGGGACACTCTCCTACGAGCAGTACTTC	CSVEDGTLSYEQYF
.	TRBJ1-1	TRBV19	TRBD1	TGTGCCAGTAGTAGATCTCCCGGGACAGAGAACACTGAAGCTTTCTTT	CASSRSPGTENTEAFF
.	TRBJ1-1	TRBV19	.	TGTGCCAGTAGTATCTTATACAGGGTGGGAGAAGCTTTCTTT	CASSILYRVGEAFF
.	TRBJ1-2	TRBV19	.	TGTGCCAGTAGTATACTTTGGCGGGAGATAACTAACTATGGCTACACCTTC	CASSILWREITNYGYTF
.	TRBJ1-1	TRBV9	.	TGTGCCAGCAGCTCCTCAGGGTACACTGAAGCTTTCTTT	CASSSSGYTEAFF
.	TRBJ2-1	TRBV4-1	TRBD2	TGCGCCAGCAGCCAACCGCCTCCCACTAGCGGGAGGGCTAATGAGCAGTTCTTC	CASSQPPPTSGRANEQFF
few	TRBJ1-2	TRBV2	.	TGTGCCAGCAGTGACAGGGGATGGGATGGCTACACCTTC	CASSDRGWDGYTF
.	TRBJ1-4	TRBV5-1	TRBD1	TGCGCCAGCAGCACCGGGACAGGGGGTGAAAAACTGTTTTTT	CASSTGTGGEKLFF
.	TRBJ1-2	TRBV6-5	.	TGTGCCAGCAGTCCCCAGGGGCACCCTCTTGGCTACACCTTC	CASSPQGHPLGYTF
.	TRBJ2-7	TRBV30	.	TGTGCCTGGAGTTCACAAACCTACGAGCAGTACTTC	CAWSSQTYEQYF
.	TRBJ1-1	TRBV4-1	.	TGCGCCAGCAGCCAAGATGGAGGAAGGAACACTGAAGCTTTCTTT	CASSQDGGRNTEAFF
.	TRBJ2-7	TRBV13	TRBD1	TGTGCCAGCAGCGAAACAGGGGACGGGTACGAGCAGTACTTC	CASSETGDGYEQYF
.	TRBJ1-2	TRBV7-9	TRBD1	TGTGCCAGCAGCCGCGGGACAGGGGAGGGCTACACCTTC	CASSRGTGEGYTF
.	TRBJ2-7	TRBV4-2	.	TGTGCCAGCAGCCAAGCTTCCGAGGGATCTGAAGAGCAGTACTTC	CASSQASEGSEEQYF
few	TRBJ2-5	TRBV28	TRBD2	TGTGCCAGCAGAGGCCGTCATGGGGGGGTTCAAGAGACCCAGTACTTC	CASRGRHGGVQETQYF
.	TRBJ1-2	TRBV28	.	TGTGCCAGCAGTTTAAAACAGTTGCATACCTTC	CASSLKQLHTF
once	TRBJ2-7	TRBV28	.	TGTGCCAGCAGTTCAGACACACGAACGACCTACGAGCAGTACTTC	CASSSDTRTTYEQYF
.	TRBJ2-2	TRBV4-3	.	TGCGCCAGCAGCCAAGATATCCAGTTCAACACCGGGGAGCTGTTTTTT	CASSQDIQFNTGELFF
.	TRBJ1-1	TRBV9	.	TGTGCCAGCAGCGTAGAGTCGGCAGGGTATACTGAAGCTTTCTTT	CASSVESAGYTEAFF
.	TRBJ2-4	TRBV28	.	TGTGCCAGCCGAGGGCTCGAAGGTTCCAAAAACATTCAGTACTTC	CASRGLEGSKNIQYF
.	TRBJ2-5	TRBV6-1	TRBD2	TGTGCCAGCAGTGCCTGGGCGGGACTAGCGGGAGGTCAAGAGACCCAGTACTTC	CASSAWAGLAGGQETQYF
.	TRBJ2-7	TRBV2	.	TGTGCCAGCAGCCGGGCCTACGAGCAGTACTTC	CASSRAYEQYF
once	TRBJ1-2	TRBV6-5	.	TGTGCCAGCAACGGAGGGGATGGCTACACCTTC	CASNGGDGYTF
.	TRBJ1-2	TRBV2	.	TGTGCCAGCAGTGATACTATGGGTACGGAAGCTAACTATGGCTACACCTTC	CASSDTMGTEANYGYTF
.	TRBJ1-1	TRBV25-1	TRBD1	TGTGCCAGCAGTGAGGGGACAGGGACGAACACTGAAGCTTTCTTT	CASSEGTGTNTEAFF
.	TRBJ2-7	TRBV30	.	TGTGCCTGGAGTCGGGCCGGGACCTACGAGCAGTACTTC	CAWSRAGTYEQYF
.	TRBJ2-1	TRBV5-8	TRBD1	TGTGCCAGCAGCAGGAGAGGGGACAGGGTTGGAAGTGTGGAGTTCTTC	CASSRRGDRVGSVEFF
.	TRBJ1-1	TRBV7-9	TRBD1	TGTGCCAGCATCCCAGGGGGGAGGCCTGAAGCTTTCTTT	CASIPGGRPEAFF